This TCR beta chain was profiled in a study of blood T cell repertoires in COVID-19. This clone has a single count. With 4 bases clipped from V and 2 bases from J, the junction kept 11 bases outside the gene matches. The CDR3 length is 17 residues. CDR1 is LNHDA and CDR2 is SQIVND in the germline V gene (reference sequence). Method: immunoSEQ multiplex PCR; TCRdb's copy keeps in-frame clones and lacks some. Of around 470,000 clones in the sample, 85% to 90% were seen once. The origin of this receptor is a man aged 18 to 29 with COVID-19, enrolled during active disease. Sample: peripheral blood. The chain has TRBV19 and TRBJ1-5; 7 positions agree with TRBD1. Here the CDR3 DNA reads TGTGCCAGTAGTACTAGGACAGGTACGGGGGGCAATCAGCCCCAGCATTTT. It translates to CASSTRTGTGGNQPQHF.